This note documents a single T cell receptor (beta chain) sequence. The V end lost 6 bases, the J end lost 4 bases, and 13 bases lay between the germline ends. The CDR3 covers 14 residues. Germline-derived CDR1 and CDR2 are MDHEN and SYDVKM. Original handling: Amplified reference gene primers provided the basis for estimating nucleated cell counts. Repertoires were generated with immunoSEQ multiplex PCR, while TCRdb's copy carries only in-frame clones and drops some. V and J calls and clone size are given by that table; D and trimming were obtained from the DNA. Of fewer than 300,000 clones in the sample, around nine tenths were seen once. The record originates from a study of blood T cell repertoires in COVID-19. Background on the study: From the United States, Italy and Spain came samples of acute and convalescent COVID-19. T cells, B-cell-depleted T cells, or PBMCs provided the cDNA or gDNA that served as material.

V is TRBV28 and J is TRBJ1-3; D is perhaps TRBD1 (6 bases). The receptor comes from a man in his thirties or forties with acute or convalescent COVID-19. What was sequenced was peripheral blood. CDR3 DNA: TGTGCCAGCAGGGAGACAGGAGCGGGAAACACCATATATTTT. It translates to CASRETGAGNTIYF.